This TCR beta chain was retrieved from a study of cytomegalovirus exposure and HLA in healthy donors (dated by TCRdb to about 2017). About the study as a whole: The roughly 700 repertoires of the first cohort and the roughly 120 validation repertoires were produced on the same platform, according to a later analysis. The study aimed to test whether cataloging public T cell receptors could reveal signatures of past pathogen exposure. A separate validation cohort of some 130 different subjects was used in addition to the roughly 670-subject first cohort. To predict cytomegalovirus infection status, the study combined high-throughput TCR immunosequencing, statistical association of individual TCRs with disease status, and machine learning.

Separate from the approximately 730-subject first cohort, the validation cohort of 95 to 150 subjects was the group to which the donors belonged. The method was the immunoSEQ multiplex PCR assay. The original methods were these. To diagnose cytomegalovirus status from the catalog of TCR beta chain sequences, a statistical classification framework was built. In TCRdb, the immuneACCESS table is reduced to in-frame sequences with V and J assigned. These tables do not hold every clone; where another copy was compared, an unresolved V gene accounts for under half, and the others remain unexplained. From that table come the V and J calls and clone size; the DNA was used to work out D and trimming. The sample has roughly 270,000 clones on record, 88% of them singletons. Approximately 0.95% of the sample is in the top ten clones. As to this clone: This receptor's antigen is unknown. No quality values exist for individual bases; no much larger clone is one base distant.

Its CDR3 holds 14 amino acids, cysteine through phenylalanine. Solely the CDR3 DNA is kept, with 42 bases framed from the first base. CDR1 and CDR2 (LNHDA, SQIVND) derive from the germline V gene (reference sequence). Here V drops 3 bases and J drops 5 bases, and the junction holds 3 bases not matched to any gene. The research as a whole found: A later analysis lacked HLA typing for the validation cohort, so it scored co-occurrence in that cohort across all 110 or so repertoires. The study gave a list of under 200 TCR beta chains associated with cytomegalovirus. Most TCR sequences were seen in very few donors, while some public TCRs were found in many individuals. A later analysis found that TCRs clustered in the first cohort also tended to co-occur in the 120 validation repertoires, with about 94% of cluster scores above 0. A few of the identified cytomegalovirus-associated TCR beta chains were confirmed in vitro to be specific for cytomegalovirus antigens. According to the authors, the approach could potentially be generalized to other disease states and immunological phenotypes. Cytomegalovirus status was reported to be diagnosed by the classifier with high specificity and sensitivity in both the original and validation cohorts.

Here the chain combines TRBV19 and TRBJ2-3; 9 middle bases align to TRBD2. The sample comprised PBMCs. The clonotype originates from a woman in her late teens or twenties in good health and CMV-seronegative. At the DNA level, the sequence is TGTGCCAGTAGTATGATGCGGGAGGGAGATACGCAGTATTTT. Its coded protein is CASSMMREGDTQYF.